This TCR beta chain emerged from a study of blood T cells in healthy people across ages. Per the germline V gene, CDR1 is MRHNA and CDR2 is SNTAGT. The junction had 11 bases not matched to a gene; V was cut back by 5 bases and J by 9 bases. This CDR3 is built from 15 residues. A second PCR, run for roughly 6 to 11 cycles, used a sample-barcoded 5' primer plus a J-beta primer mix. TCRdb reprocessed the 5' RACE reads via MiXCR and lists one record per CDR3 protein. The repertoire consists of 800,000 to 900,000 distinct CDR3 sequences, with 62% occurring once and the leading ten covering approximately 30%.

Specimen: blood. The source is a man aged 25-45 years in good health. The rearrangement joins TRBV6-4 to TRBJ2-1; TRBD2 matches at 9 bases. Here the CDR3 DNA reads TGTGCCAGCAGTCCTGAGAGTAGCGGGGGAGTTGAGCAGTTCTTC. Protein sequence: CASSPESSGGVEQFF.